The 17 T cell receptor beta chains given below trace back to one sample, sequenced in a study of T cell responses to AZD1222 COVID-19 vaccine. This table comes from immunoSEQ multiplex PCR, and its TCRdb copy is limited to in-frame clones, with some not included. The top ten clones hold about 1.4% of a sample with just over 150,000 clones, 85% to 95% of them seen once. The input for sequencing was peripheral blood, taken 28 days after the second AZD1222 dose. The source is an adult who received the AZD1222 COVID-19 vaccine.

The chain couples TRBV9 to TRBJ1-5, with D hard to call. The CDR3 is made up of 15 amino acids. Trimming removed 0 bases from V and 5 bases from J, with 12 bases in between. Germline V CDR1 and CDR2: SGDLS, YYNGEE. The CDR3 coding sequence is TGTGCCAGCAGCGTAGATGGGAGGGAAGATCAGCCCCAGCATTTT. Residues: CASSVDGREDQPQHF.

This chain connects TRBV7-3 to TRBJ2-3, with unresolved D. Germline V gives CDR1 SGHTA, CDR2 FQGTGA. V shed 5 bases and J shed 2 bases, with 8 bases lying between them. This CDR3 is built from 13 residues. CDR3 nucleotide sequence: TGTGCCAGCAGCCTCCGGATCACAGATACGCAGTATTTT. It translates to CASSLRITDTQYF.

This chain links TRBV14 with TRBJ1-1; no reliable D call. CDR3 length equals 14 residues. CDR1 and CDR2 from the germline V gene are SGHDN and FVKESK. V was cut by 5 bases and J by 0 bases, with 10 bases left in between. The CDR3 reads CASSSAGMNTEAFF. The CDR3 coding sequence is TGTGCCAGCAGCTCCGCGGGGATGAACACTGAAGCTTTCTTT.

The chain links TRBV6-1 to TRBJ1-5; D possibly corresponds to TRBD1 (6 bases). With 2 bases removed from V and 9 bases from J, the gap between germline ends came to 17 bases. Germline-derived CDR1 and CDR2 are MNHNS and SASEGT. The CDR3 loop spans 15 amino acids. In DNA, the CDR3 is TGTGCCAGCAGTGAATGGGGGGGGCCCGAAGGGCCCCAGCATTTT. Translation gives CASSEWGGPEGPQHF.

This sequence joins TRBV21-1 and TRBJ2-7. TRBV21-1 is described as a pseudogene. The CDR3 is made up of 15 amino acids. CDR3 sequence reads: CASSKIGGGRDQQYF. Written as DNA, the CDR3 is TGTGCCAGCAGCAAAATCGGAGGCGGCAGGGACCAGCAGTACTTC.

The V call is TRBV9, the J call TRBJ1-4, with D tentatively TRBD1 (6 bases). This CDR3 is built from 16 residues. The germline CDR1 and CDR2 sequences are SGDLS and YYNGEE. V lost 0 bases and J 6 bases, leaving 15 bases between the germline ends. CDR3 sequence: CASSVAGTGRYEKLFF. The CDR3 nucleotides are TGTGCCAGCAGCGTAGCGGGAACAGGGAGGTATGAAAAACTGTTTTTT.

The genes are TRBV29-1 and TRBJ1-2; 7 positions agree with TRBD1. The CDR3 totals 14 residues. Germline V gives CDR1 SQVTM, CDR2 ANQGSEA. After removal of 3 bases from V and 5 bases from J, the junction contained 9 bases not matched to a gene. The CDR3 DNA is TGCAGCGTTGAGCGGGCCAACAGGGGTTATGGCTACACCTTC. Translating it yields CSVERANRGYGYTF.

CDR3 residues: CASSPLGTGSQDEQYF. The CDR3 nucleotides are TGTGCCAGCAGCCCTCTGGGGACCGGGAGTCAAGACGAGCAGTACTTC. J is TRBJ2-7 and V is TRBV14, with D possibly TRBD2 on 6 matching bases. CDR1 SGHDN and CDR2 FVKESK come from the germline V gene. The CDR3 covers 16 residues. Trimming took off 4 bases at V and 5 bases at J, with 21 bases between the two ends.

This chain connects TRBV25-1 to TRBJ2-5; possibly TRBD1 for D (6 bases). The CDR3 contains 16 residues. With 1 base removed from V and 5 bases from J, the gap between germline ends came to 17 bases. Germline CDR1 is MGHDK and CDR2 is SYGVNS. The CDR3 DNA reads as TGTGCCAGCAGTGAATTAGGGAACAGGGTGGGGGAGACCCAGTACTTC. Protein sequence: CASSELGNRVGETQYF.

Details on this clone: This sample also contains other DNA sequences that code for the same CDR3. V gene TRBV27 combines with J gene TRBJ1-5; D not certain. CDR3 length: 11 residues. V shed 3 bases and J shed 5 bases, with 2 bases lying between them. In germline, CDR1 is MNHEY, CDR2 SMNVEV (reference sequence). The CDR3 DNA reads TGTGCCAGCAGTTTGGATCAGCCCCAGCATTTT. This sequence encodes CASSLDQPQHF.

This clone was observed a few times. V usage is TRBV6-1 and J usage is TRBJ2-1; TRBD1 is a possible D gene (5 bases). This CDR3 is 14 amino acids long. The germline gives CDR1 MNHNS, CDR2 SASEGT. V lost 3 bases and J 8 bases, leaving 14 bases between the germline ends. Here the CDR3 reads CASSDGHPRYEQFF. CDR3 coding DNA: TGTGCCAGCAGTGACGGACACCCTCGGTATGAGCAGTTCTTC.

This chain joins TRBV7-9 and TRBJ2-2; 12 bases agree with TRBD2. V shed 6 bases, J shed 5 bases, and the junction held 4 bases outside the gene matches. The germline V gene encodes CDR1 SEHNR and CDR2 FQNEAQ (reference sequence). The CDR3 sequence is 15 residues long. The CDR3 DNA reads TGTGCCAGCAGGTCACTAGCGGGAGGAACCGGGGAGCTGTTTTTT. Translation: CASRSLAGGTGELFF.

V is TRBV28 and J is TRBJ1-3; maybe TRBD1 (5 bases). The CDR3 is 14 residues long. Germline CDR1 reads MDHEN; CDR2 reads SYDVKM. V was clipped by 5 bases and J by 4 bases, with 12 bases between them. CDR3 DNA: TGTGCCAGCAGTGAAGGGACGGGAGGAAACACCATATATTTT. This codes for CASSEGTGGNTIYF.

The chain has TRBV29-1 and TRBJ2-7; the match to TRBD1 covers 8 bases. This CDR3 has 14 residues. Germline CDR1 SQVTM, CDR2 ANQGSEA. Unmatched junction bases numbered 5, after V lost 3 bases and J lost 1 base. The CDR3, as DNA: TGCAGCGTTGAGGACAGGGAGACGTCCTACGAGCAGTACTTC. Its translation is CSVEDRETSYEQYF.

The chain is built from TRBV5-6 and TRBJ2-6, with no clear D. V was shortened by 0 bases and J by 0 bases, with 4 bases between the two germline ends. Germline-derived CDR1 and CDR2 are SGHDT and YYEEEE. The length of the CDR3 is 15 residues. CDR3: CASSLVSSGANVLTF. The CDR3 DNA reads as TGTGCCAGCAGCTTGGTAAGCTCTGGGGCCAACGTCCTGACTTTC.

The V and J genes are TRBV7-3 and TRBJ2-1; 7 bases fit TRBD2. The CDR3 is 15 amino acids. Per the germline V gene, CDR1 is SGHTA and CDR2 is FQGTGA. The trim removed 4 bases at V and 9 bases at J, leaving 12 bases unmatched. In DNA form, the CDR3 reads TGTGCCAGCAGCTCCCAGGGAGCGGGAAAGTTTGAGCAGTTCTTC. Its translation: CASSSQGAGKFEQFF.

This clone was counted once. V gene TRBV30 combines with J gene TRBJ2-7, with 15 bases lining up with TRBD2. The CDR3 has 13 amino acids. Germline V gene lookup returns CDR1 GTSNPN and CDR2 SVGIG (reference sequence). Germline trimming cut 7 bases from V and 6 bases from J; bases unmatched to any gene: 4. CDR3 sequence: CALGTSGRLEQYF. In DNA form, the CDR3 reads TGTGCCTTAGGGACTAGCGGGAGGCTCGAGCAGTACTTC.